This T cell receptor beta chain is drawn from a study of shared clonotypes between healthy human individuals. Regarding this clone: The antigen is unknown. One end of the junction fails to match germline, which may point to a read error.

Study conclusions and caveats: The authors expected sequencing depth to affect clonotype sharing among donors.

Sorted-subset replicate PCRs used around 200 ng of genomic DNA. This amount corresponded to about 30,000 T cell genomes. In the original analysis: Filtering differed for immunoSEQ, which gave only junction sequences without quality scores. Produced via immunoSEQ multiplex PCR; TCRdb's table is partial and in-frame only. V, J and clone size derive from that table, while D and trimming were established from the DNA sequence. There are over 95,000 clones in the sample; more than 65% occur only once, and roughly 24% lies in the top ten. CDR1 SEHNR and CDR2 FQNEAQ come from the germline V gene (reference sequence). The CDR3 is 16 residues long.

The V gene is TRBV7-9, the J gene TRBJ1-2, with TRBD1 as a possible D gene (6 bases). Sequenced sample: memory CD8+ T cells sorted from blood. Subset here: CD45RO+ cells pooled with CCR7-negative TemRA cells. The source is a woman aged 25 to 39 in good health. In nucleotides, the CDR3 is TGTGCCAGCAGCTTAGGGGACACAGGGAAGGACTACGGCTACACCTTC. It translates to CASSLGDTGKDYGYTF.